This T cell receptor beta chain was captured by sequencing in a study of T cells in Graves' hyperthyroidism and ophthalmopathy. Study results and limitations: Most thyroid clonotypes that were expanded above 0.001 also turned up in blood.

RNA transcripts gave rise to amplified TCR beta CDR3 regions. First-round RT-PCR targeting the TCR CDR3 was performed with the HTBI primer set. TCRdb analysed the multiplex PCR reads with MiXCR anew, one entry per CDR3 protein. This sample has about 200,000 distinct CDR3 sequences; roughly 18% occur once, and the top ten carry approximately 50%. Trimming took 2 bases from V and 6 from J, leaving 15 bases between them. This CDR3 region has 15 residues. In this sample, this clonotype turned up many times. Its specificity is not known. The TCR comes from a man aged 45-60 years with Graves' hyperthyroidism. The sequenced sample was blood. This chain links TRBV12-3 or TRBV12-4 with TRBJ2-3, with D tentatively TRBD2 (6 bases). CDR3 nucleotides: TGTGCCAGCAGTTTAATCGCGGGATACGATGATACGCAGTATTTT. Amino acids: CASSLIAGYDDTQYF.